One and the same sample provided the 2 T cell receptor beta chains below, sequenced in a study of blood T cell repertoires in COVID-19. Produced via immunoSEQ multiplex PCR; TCRdb's table is partial and in-frame only. This table has 180,000 or so clones, around 85% appearing once. Specimen: peripheral blood. The receptors were gathered from a woman aged 55 to 70 with acute or convalescent COVID-19.

The gene calls are TRBV2 and TRBJ1-1; 8 bases agree with TRBD1. The CDR3 totals 15 residues. J lost 4 bases, V lost 6 bases, and 10 bases had no gene match. Germline CDR1 reads SNHLY; CDR2 reads FYNNEI. This CDR3 is CASSLGDRGLTEAFF. The DNA for the CDR3 is TGTGCCAGCAGCCTTGGAGACAGGGGACTCACTGAAGCTTTCTTT. Full variable domain (missing parts from reference TRBV2 and TRBJ1-1): EPEVTQTPSHQVTQMGQEVILRCVPISNHLYFYWYRQILGQKVEFLVSFYNNEISEKSEIFDDQFSVERPDGSNFTLKIRSTKLEDSAMYFCASSLGDRGLTEAFFGQGTRLTVV.

The rearrangement joins TRBV2 to TRBJ2-3; TRBD1 matches 9 bases. This CDR3 contains 15 residues. Germline trimming cut 6 bases from V and 0 bases from J; bases unmatched to any gene: 4. Germline CDR1 reads SNHLY; CDR2 reads FYNNEI. CDR3 DNA sequence: TGTGCCAGCAGGGGACAGGGTAAGAGCACAGATACGCAGTATTTT. Residues: CASRGQGKSTDTQYF. The complete variable domain, with remaining parts taken from reference TRBV2 and TRBJ2-3, reads EPEVTQTPSHQVTQMGQEVILRCVPISNHLYFYWYRQILGQKVEFLVSFYNNEISEKSEIFDDQFSVERPDGSNFTLKIRSTKLEDSAMYFCASRGQGKSTDTQYFGPGTRLTVL.